This entry concerns a single T cell receptor beta chain. The antigen remains unidentified. The data were taken from a study of blood T cells in healthy people across ages. This CDR3 is built from 14 residues. With 6 bases clipped from V and 6 bases from J, the junction kept 6 bases outside the gene matches. CDR1 and CDR2 (germline): MNHEY, SMNVEV (reference sequence). Study-wide results and caveats: In long-lived donors, naive CD4+ cell counts and diversity exceeded those of aged donors.

A second PCR, run for 7 to 11 cycles, used a sample-barcoded 5' primer plus a J-beta primer mix. TCRdb called the 5' RACE reads again in MiXCR, with one record for every CDR3 protein. The sample has more than 650,000 distinct CDR3 sequences; about 20% are singletons. This TCR derives from a man between 65 and 85 years old in good health. The sample taken for sequencing was blood. The genes are TRBV27 and TRBJ1-4; 8 positions agree with TRBD1. The CDR3 sequence: CASRLPGQDEKLFF. Written as DNA, the CDR3 is TGTGCCAGCAGGCTACCGGGACAGGATGAAAAACTGTTTTTT.